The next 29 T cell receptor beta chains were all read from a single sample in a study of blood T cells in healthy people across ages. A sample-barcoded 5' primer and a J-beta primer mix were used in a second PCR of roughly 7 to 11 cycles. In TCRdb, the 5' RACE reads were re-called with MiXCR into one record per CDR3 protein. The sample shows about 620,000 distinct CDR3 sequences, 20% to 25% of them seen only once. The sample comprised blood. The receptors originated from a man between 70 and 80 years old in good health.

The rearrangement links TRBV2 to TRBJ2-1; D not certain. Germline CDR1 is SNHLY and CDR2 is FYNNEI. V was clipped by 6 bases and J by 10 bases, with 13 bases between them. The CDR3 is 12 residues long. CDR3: CASRKLGWEQFF. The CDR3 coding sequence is TGTGCCAGCAGGAAATTAGGGTGGGAGCAGTTCTTC.

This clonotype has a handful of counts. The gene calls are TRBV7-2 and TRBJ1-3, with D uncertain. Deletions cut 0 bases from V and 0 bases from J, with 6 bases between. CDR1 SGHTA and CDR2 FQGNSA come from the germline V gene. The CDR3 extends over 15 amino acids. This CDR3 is CASSLAVSSGNTIYF. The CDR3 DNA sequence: TGTGCCAGCAGCTTAGCGGTCAGCTCTGGAAACACCATATATTTT.

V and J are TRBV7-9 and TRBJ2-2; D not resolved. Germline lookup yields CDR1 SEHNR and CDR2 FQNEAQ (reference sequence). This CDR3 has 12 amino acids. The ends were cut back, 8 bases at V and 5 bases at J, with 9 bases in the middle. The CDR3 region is CASGKQTGELFF. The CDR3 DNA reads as TGTGCCAGCGGGAAGCAGACCGGGGAGCTGTTTTTT.

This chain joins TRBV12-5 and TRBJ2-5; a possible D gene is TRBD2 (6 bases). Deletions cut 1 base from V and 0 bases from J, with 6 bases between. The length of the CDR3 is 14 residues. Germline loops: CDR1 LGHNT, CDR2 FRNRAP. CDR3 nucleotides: TGTGCTAGTGGTTTGGGGACTAACCAAGAGACCCAGTACTTC. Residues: CASGLGTNQETQYF.

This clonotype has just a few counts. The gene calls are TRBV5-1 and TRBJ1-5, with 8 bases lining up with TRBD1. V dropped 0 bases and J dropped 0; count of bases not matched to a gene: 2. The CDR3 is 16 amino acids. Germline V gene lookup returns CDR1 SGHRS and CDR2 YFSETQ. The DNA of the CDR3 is TGCGCCAGCAGCTTGGGGGACAGGAATAGCAATCAGCCCCAGCATTTT. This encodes CASSLGDRNSNQPQHF.

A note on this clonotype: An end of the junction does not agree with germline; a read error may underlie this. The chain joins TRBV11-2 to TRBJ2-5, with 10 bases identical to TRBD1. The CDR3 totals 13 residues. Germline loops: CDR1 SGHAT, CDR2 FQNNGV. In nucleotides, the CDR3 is TGTGCCAGCAGCTTAGACAGACAGGGGGCTGAGTTCTTC. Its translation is CASSLDRQGAEFF.

CDR3 residues: CASSLGARNQPQHF. The CDR3 DNA reads TGTGCCAGCAGTTTGGGGGCGAGGAATCAGCCCCAGCATTTT. This chain connects TRBV28 to TRBJ1-5; tentatively, D is TRBD1 (6 bases). The V and J ends lost 3 bases and 4 bases respectively, with 10 bases between them. This CDR3 is built from 14 residues. Germline CDR1 is MDHEN and CDR2 is SYDVKM.

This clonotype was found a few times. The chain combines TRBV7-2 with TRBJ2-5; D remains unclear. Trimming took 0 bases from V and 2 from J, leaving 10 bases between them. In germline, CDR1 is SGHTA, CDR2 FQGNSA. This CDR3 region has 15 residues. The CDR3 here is CASSLALSQQETQYF. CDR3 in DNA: TGTGCCAGCAGCTTAGCGCTAAGTCAGCAAGAGACCCAGTACTTC.

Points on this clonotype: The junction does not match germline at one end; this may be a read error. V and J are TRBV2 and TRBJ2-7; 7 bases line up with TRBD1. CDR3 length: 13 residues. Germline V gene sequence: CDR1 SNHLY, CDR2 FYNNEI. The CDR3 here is CAGRLGQLYEQYF. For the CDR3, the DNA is TGTGCCGGCAGGCTGGGACAGCTATACGAGCAGTACTTC.

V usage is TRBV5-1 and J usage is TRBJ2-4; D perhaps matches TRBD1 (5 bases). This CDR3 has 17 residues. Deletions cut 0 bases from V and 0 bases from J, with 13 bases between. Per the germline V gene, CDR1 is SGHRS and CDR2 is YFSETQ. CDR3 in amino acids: CASSLEARVLAKNIQYF. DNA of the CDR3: TGCGCCAGCAGCTTGGAGGCCAGGGTTCTAGCCAAAAACATTCAGTACTTC. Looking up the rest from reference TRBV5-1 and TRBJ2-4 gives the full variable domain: KAGVTQTPRYLIKTRGQQVTLSCSPISGHRSVSWYQQTPGQGLQFLFEYFSETQRNKGNFPGRFSGRQFSNSRSEMNVSTLELGDSALYLCASSLEARVLAKNIQYFGAGTRLSVL.

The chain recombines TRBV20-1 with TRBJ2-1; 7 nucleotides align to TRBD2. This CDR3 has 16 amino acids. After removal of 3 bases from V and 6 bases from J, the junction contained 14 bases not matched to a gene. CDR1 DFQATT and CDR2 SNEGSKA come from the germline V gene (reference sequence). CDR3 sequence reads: CSASTLGGSQVNEQFF. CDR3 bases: TGCAGTGCTAGCACGTTAGGCGGGAGCCAGGTCAATGAGCAGTTCTTC.

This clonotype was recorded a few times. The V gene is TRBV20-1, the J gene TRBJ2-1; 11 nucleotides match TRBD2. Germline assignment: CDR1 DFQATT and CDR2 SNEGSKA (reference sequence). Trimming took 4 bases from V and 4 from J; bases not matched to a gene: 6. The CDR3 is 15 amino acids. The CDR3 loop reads CSAIRTSGRYNEQFF. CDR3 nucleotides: TGCAGTGCTATCAGAACTAGCGGGAGATACAATGAGCAGTTCTTC.

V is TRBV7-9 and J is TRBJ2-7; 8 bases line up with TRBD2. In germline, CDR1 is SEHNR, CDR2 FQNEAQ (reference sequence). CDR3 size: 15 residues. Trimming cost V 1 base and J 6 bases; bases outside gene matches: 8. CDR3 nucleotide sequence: TGTGCCAGCAGCTTAGACCCAGCGGGAGCTGGCGAGCAGTACTTC. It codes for CASSLDPAGAGEQYF.

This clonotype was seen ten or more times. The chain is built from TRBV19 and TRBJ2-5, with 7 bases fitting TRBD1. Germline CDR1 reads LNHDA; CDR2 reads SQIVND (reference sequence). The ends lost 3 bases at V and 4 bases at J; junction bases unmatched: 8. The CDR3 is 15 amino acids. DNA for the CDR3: TGTGCCAGTAGTATGGAAAGGACAGGACGAGAGACCCAGTACTTC. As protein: CASSMERTGRETQYF.

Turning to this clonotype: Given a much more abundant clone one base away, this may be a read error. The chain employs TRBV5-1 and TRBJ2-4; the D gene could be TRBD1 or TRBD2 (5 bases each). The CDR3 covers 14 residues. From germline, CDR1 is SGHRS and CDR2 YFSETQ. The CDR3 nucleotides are TGCGCCAGCAACTTGGACTCCCGAGGGGACATTCAGTACTTC. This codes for CASNLDSRGDIQYF. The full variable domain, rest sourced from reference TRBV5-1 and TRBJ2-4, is KAGVTQTPRYLIKTRGQQVTLSCSPISGHRSVSWYQQTPGQGLQFLFEYFSETQRNKGNFPGRFSGRQFSNSRSEMNVSTLELGDSALYLCASNLDSRGDIQYFGAGTRLSVL.

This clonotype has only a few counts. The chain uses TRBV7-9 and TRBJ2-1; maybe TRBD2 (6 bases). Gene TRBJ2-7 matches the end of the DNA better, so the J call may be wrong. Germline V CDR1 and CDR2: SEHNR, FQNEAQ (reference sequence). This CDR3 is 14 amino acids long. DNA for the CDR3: TGTGCCAGCAGCTTAGGCCGGGAGCAGAACGAGCAGTACTTC. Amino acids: CASSLGREQNEQYF.

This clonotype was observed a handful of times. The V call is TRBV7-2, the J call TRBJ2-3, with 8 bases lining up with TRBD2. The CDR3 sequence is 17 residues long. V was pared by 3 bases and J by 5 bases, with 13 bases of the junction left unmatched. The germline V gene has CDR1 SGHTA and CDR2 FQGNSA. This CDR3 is CASSFALAGGGEDTQYF. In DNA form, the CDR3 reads TGTGCCAGCAGCTTCGCGCTCGCGGGAGGCGGGGAAGATACGCAGTATTTT.

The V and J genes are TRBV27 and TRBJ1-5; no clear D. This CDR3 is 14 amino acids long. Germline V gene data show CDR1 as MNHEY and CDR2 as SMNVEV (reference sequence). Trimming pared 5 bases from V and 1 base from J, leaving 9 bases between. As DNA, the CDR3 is TGTGCCAGCAGTACCCAGGTCAGCAATCAGCCCCAGCATTTT. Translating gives CASSTQVSNQPQHF.

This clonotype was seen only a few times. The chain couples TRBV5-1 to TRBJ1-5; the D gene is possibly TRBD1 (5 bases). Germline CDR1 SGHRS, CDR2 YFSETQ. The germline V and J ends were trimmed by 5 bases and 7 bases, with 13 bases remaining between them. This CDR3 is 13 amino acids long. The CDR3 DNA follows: TGCGCCAGCAGTCTTGGGACGGGCCAGCCCCAGCATTTT. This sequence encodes CASSLGTGQPQHF. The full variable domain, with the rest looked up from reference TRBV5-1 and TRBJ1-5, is KAGVTQTPRYLIKTRGQQVTLSCSPISGHRSVSWYQQTPGQGLQFLFEYFSETQRNKGNFPGRFSGRQFSNSRSEMNVSTLELGDSALYLCASSLGTGQPQHFGDGTRLSIL.

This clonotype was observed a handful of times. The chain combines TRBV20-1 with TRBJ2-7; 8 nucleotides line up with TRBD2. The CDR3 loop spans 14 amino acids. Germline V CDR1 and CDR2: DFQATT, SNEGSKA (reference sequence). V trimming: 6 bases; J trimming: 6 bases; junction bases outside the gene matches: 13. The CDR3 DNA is TGCAGTGCCCAGAGGGGAGCGGGAGTTCTCGAGCAGTACTTC. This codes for CSAQRGAGVLEQYF.

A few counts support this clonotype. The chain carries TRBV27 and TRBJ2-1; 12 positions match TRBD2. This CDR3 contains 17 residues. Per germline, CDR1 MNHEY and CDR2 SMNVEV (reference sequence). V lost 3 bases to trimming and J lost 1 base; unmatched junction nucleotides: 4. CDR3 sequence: CASSFSSGRDSYNEQFF. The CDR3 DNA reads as TGTGCCAGCAGTTTCTCTAGCGGGAGGGATTCCTACAATGAGCAGTTCTTC.

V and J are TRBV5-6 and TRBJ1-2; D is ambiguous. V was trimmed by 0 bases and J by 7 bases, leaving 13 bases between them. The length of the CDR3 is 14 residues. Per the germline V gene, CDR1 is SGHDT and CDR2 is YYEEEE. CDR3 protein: CASSLVGPDPGYTF. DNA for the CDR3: TGTGCCAGCAGCTTGGTCGGCCCCGACCCTGGCTACACCTTC.

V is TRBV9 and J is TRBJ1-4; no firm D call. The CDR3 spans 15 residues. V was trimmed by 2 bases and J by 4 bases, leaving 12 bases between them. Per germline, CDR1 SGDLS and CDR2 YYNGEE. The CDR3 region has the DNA TGTGCCAGCAGCGTCGGGATCAGTTATAATGAAAAACTGTTTTTT. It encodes CASSVGISYNEKLFF.

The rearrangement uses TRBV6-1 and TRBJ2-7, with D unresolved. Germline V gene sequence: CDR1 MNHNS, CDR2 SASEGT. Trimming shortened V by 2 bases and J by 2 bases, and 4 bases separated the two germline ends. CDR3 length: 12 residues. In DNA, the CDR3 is TGTGCCAGCAGTGAACAGACCTACGAGCAGTACTTC. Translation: CASSEQTYEQYF.

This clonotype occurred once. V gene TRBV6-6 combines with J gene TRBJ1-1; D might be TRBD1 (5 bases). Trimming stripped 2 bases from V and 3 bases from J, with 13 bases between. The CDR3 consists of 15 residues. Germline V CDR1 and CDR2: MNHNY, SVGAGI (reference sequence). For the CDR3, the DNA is TGTGCCAGCAGTTACCCGGGATCAGGGCACACTGAAGCTTTCTTT. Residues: CASSYPGSGHTEAFF.

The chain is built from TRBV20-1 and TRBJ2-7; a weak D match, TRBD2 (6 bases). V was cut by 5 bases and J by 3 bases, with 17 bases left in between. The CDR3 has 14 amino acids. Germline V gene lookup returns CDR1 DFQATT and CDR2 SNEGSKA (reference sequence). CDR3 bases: TGCAGTGCTCCAGCGGGTGGCTATAGCTACGAGCAGTACTTC. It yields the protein CSAPAGGYSYEQYF.

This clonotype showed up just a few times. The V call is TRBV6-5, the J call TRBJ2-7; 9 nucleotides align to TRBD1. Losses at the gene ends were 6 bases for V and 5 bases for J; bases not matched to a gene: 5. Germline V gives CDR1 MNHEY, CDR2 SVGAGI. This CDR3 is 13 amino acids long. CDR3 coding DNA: TGTGCCAGCAGGCGGACAGGGGCAGACGAGCAGTACTTC. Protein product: CASRRTGADEQYF.

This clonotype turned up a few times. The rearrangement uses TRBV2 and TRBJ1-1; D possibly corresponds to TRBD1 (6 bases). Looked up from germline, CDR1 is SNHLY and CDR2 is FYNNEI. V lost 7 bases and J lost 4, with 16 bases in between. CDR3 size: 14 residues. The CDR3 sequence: CASTLTRGGTEAFF. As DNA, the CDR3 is TGTGCCAGCACTCTGACCAGGGGTGGCACTGAAGCTTTCTTT.

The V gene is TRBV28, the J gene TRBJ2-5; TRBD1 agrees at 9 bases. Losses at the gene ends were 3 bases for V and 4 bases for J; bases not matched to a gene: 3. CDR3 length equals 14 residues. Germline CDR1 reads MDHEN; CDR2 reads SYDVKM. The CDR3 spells CASSFNRGLETQYF. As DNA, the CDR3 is TGTGCCAGCAGTTTCAACAGGGGGCTAGAGACCCAGTACTTC. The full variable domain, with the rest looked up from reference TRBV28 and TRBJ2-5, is DVKVTQSSRYLVKRTGEKVFLECVQDMDHENMFWYRQDPGLGLRLIYFSYDVKMKEKGDIPEGYSVSREKKERFSLILESASTNQTSMYLCASSFNRGLETQYFGPGTRLLVL.